The source of this T cell receptor beta chain is a study of regulatory T cells in long-lasting Graves disease. This clonotype was detected a few times. CDR3 length: 12 residues. V was trimmed by 6 bases and J by 7 bases, leaving 9 bases between them. Germline CDR1 LGHNA, CDR2 YNFKEQ. Described time point: newly diagnosed GD, antithyroid drugs for less than 3 months. Preparation of the TCR library used RNA extracted from PBMCs. Sequencing libraries for TCR beta were prepared with iRepertoire HTBI primers and Arm-PCR of CDR3 regions. In TCRdb, the multiplex PCR reads were re-called with MiXCR into one record per CDR3 protein. This table has about 610,000 distinct CDR3 sequences, more than 15% appearing once. This sample also appeared in a second study, on T cells in Graves' hyperthyroidism and ophthalmopathy. This second study notes: Most expanded thyroid clonotypes above 0.001 recurred in blood.

Sequenced material: peripheral blood mononuclear cells (PBMCs), taken at new diagnosis, from a patient treated with antithyroid drugs. The V call is TRBV4-2, the J call TRBJ2-2; no definite D call. This sequence originates from a man aged 18-30 years with Graves disease. The CDR3 is CASSFQGGELFF. CDR3 bases: TGTGCCAGCAGTTTTCAAGGCGGGGAGCTGTTTTTT.